The 15 T cell receptor beta chains listed next were all sequenced from one sample in a study of blood T cell repertoires in COVID-19. The method was immunoSEQ multiplex PCR; TCRdb's version includes in-frame clones alone and lacks a portion of them. Among around 58,000 clones listed, 70% to 90% were seen once. Sequenced sample: PBMCs or T cells enriched from blood (not recorded which). All receptors come from a woman in her 40s with acute COVID-19.

The rearrangement joins TRBV19 to TRBJ2-5; D gene uncertain. CDR3 size: 14 residues. The germline V gene has CDR1 LNHDA and CDR2 SQIVND (reference sequence). The germline V and J ends were trimmed by 0 bases and 3 bases, with 8 bases remaining between them. CDR3 coding DNA: TGTGCCAGTAGTATAGATAACAGAAAAGAGACCCAGTACTTC. Protein product: CASSIDNRKETQYF.

V is TRBV28 and J is TRBJ2-7; 7 positions agree with TRBD1. The CDR3 consists of 14 residues. CDR1 is MDHEN, CDR2 SYDVKM, per germline. V lost 2 bases, J lost 6 bases, and 7 bases stayed unmatched. The CDR3 region has the DNA TGTGCCAGCAGTTTAGGGACAGACGTGAGCGAGCAGTACTTC. It encodes CASSLGTDVSEQYF.

The chain couples TRBV5-4 to TRBJ2-5, with TRBD1 identical over 7 bases. The CDR3 extends over 15 amino acids. V lost 6 bases, J lost 4 bases, and 12 bases stayed unmatched. Germline V gene data show CDR1 as SGHNT and CDR2 as YYREEE (reference sequence). CDR3 sequence (DNA): TGTGCCAGCACCCGCAGAACAGGGGAGAGAGAGACCCAGTACTTC. Translating gives CASTRRTGERETQYF. Full variable domain (outside the CDR3, taken from reference TRBV5-4 and TRBJ2-5): ETGVTQSPTHLIKTRGQQVTLRCSSQSGHNTVSWYQQALGQGPQFIFQYYREEENGRGNFPPRFSGLQFPNYSSELNVNALELDDSALYLCASTRRTGERETQYFGPGTRLLVL.

This chain connects TRBV7-2 to TRBJ1-4, with 8 nucleotides matching TRBD1. V trimming: 4 bases; J trimming: 7 bases; junction bases outside the gene matches: 5. The CDR3 covers 14 residues. Per germline, CDR1 SGHTA and CDR2 FQGNSA. The DNA of the CDR3 is TGTGCCAGCAGCTCCCCAGGGGGCAGTGAAAAACTGTTTTTT. It encodes CASSSPGGSEKLFF.

The chain recombines TRBV5-4 with TRBJ2-5, with TRBD1 as a possible D gene (6 bases). The V gene lost 2 bases and the J gene lost 2 bases, with 10 bases spanning the gap. Germline CDR1 and CDR2: SGHNT and YYREEE (reference sequence). This CDR3 region has 14 residues. The CDR3 protein is CASSFSGEQETQYF. The CDR3 coding sequence is TGTGCCAGCAGCTTTTCAGGGGAACAAGAGACCCAGTACTTC.

The gene calls are TRBV2 and TRBJ1-2; 7 bases align to TRBD1. Trimming cost V 5 bases and J 4 bases; bases outside gene matches: 10. Germline V gene data show CDR1 as SNHLY and CDR2 as FYNNEI. CDR3 length equals 15 residues. CDR3 bases: TGTGCCAGCAGTTCAGACAGGGAGGATTCCTATGGCTACACCTTC. This translates into CASSSDREDSYGYTF. Full variable domain (remainder filled in from reference TRBV2 and TRBJ1-2): EPEVTQTPSHQVTQMGQEVILRCVPISNHLYFYWYRQILGQKVEFLVSFYNNEISEKSEIFDDQFSVERPDGSNFTLKIRSTKLEDSAMYFCASSSDREDSYGYTFGSGTRLTVV.

V gene TRBV10-2 combines with J gene TRBJ2-7; 9 bases match TRBD1. CDR3 size: 16 residues. The ends lost 6 bases at V and 3 bases at J; junction bases unmatched: 12. CDR1 is WSHSY, CDR2 SAAADI, per germline. CDR3 DNA sequence: TGCGCCAGCAGGAGGGTGGGGACAGGGATAAACTACGAGCAGTACTTC. Translation gives CASRRVGTGINYEQYF.

This clone was detected only once. V is TRBV5-1 and J is TRBJ2-5, with 7 bases lining up with TRBD2. The germline gives CDR1 SGHRS, CDR2 YFSETQ. The CDR3 consists of 15 residues. The V segment lost 0 bases and the J segment 3 bases; nucleotides outside the gene matches: 5. CDR3 nucleotides: TGCGCCAGCAGCTTGGGGACTAGGGAGAAAGAGACCCAGTACTTC. This encodes CASSLGTREKETQYF.

The chain recombines TRBV5-1 with TRBJ2-3; 9 bases line up with TRBD1. This CDR3 is built from 14 residues. Germline V gene data show CDR1 as SGHRS and CDR2 as YFSETQ. With 8 bases clipped from V and 1 base from J, the junction kept 5 bases outside the gene matches. CDR3 coding DNA: TGCGCCAGTGACAGGGGGACGGGCACAGATACGCAGTATTTT. Its translation is CASDRGTGTDTQYF.

This rearrangement joins TRBV5-1 to TRBJ2-7; TRBD2 aligns across 12 bases. This CDR3 is 17 amino acids long. Germline CDR1 SGHRS, CDR2 YFSETQ. V trimming: 2 bases; J trimming: 3 bases; junction bases outside the gene matches: 9. CDR3: CASSFSGTSGLNYEQYF. The DNA for the CDR3 is TGCGCCAGCAGCTTTTCGGGGACTAGCGGGCTGAACTACGAGCAGTACTTC. Complete variable domain (other parts from reference TRBV5-1 and TRBJ2-7): KAGVTQTPRYLIKTRGQQVTLSCSPISGHRSVSWYQQTPGQGLQFLFEYFSETQRNKGNFPGRFSGRQFSNSRSEMNVSTLELGDSALYLCASSFSGTSGLNYEQYFGPGTRLTVT.

This chain links TRBV10-2 with TRBJ1-3; D may be TRBD1 (6 bases). This CDR3 has 17 amino acids. CDR1 and CDR2 from the germline V gene are WSHSY and SAAADI. V lost 6 bases and J 0 bases, leaving 18 bases between the germline ends. The CDR3 bases are TGCGCCAGCAGCTTAACCCGGGACACCATCTCTGGAAACACCATATATTTT. Encoded protein: CASSLTRDTISGNTIYF.

The gene calls are TRBV10-2 and TRBJ2-5; D possibly corresponds to TRBD1 (7 bases). The germline V and J ends were trimmed by 4 bases and 5 bases, with 11 bases remaining between them. This CDR3 is built from 13 residues. Germline V gene data show CDR1 as WSHSY and CDR2 as SAAADI. The CDR3 DNA follows: TGCGCCAGCAGTGGTCCAGGGGGGGAGACCCAGTACTTC. It is translated as CASSGPGGETQYF.

This chain links TRBV4-1 with TRBJ1-3; D remains unclear. The CDR3 runs 15 residues. Germline V gene data show CDR1 as MGHRA and CDR2 as YSYEKL. Trimming left V 1 base short and J 4 bases short, with 11 bases between. The CDR3 here is CASSQGLSLGNTIYF. In DNA, the CDR3 is TGCGCCAGCAGCCAAGGACTCTCTCTCGGAAACACCATATATTTT.

CDR3 region: CAISDPRYWEQYF. In nucleotides, the CDR3 is TGTGCCATCAGTGATCCCCGGTATTGGGAGCAGTACTTC. The gene calls are TRBV10-3 and TRBJ2-7; no firm D call. The CDR3 runs to 13 residues. The germline V gene encodes CDR1 ENHRY and CDR2 SYGVKD. The V and J ends lost 3 bases and 7 bases respectively, with 13 bases between them.

The J gene is TRBJ1-2, the V gene TRBV24-1; 7 positions agree with TRBD1. The CDR3 consists of 16 residues. V lost 3 bases, J lost 4 bases, and 10 bases stayed unmatched. Per germline, CDR1 KGHDR and CDR2 SFDVKD. CDR3 in amino acids: CATSDPKTGSVYGYTF. The CDR3 coding sequence is TGTGCCACCAGTGATCCCAAGACAGGGTCGGTCTATGGCTACACCTTC.